The 14 T cell receptor beta chains in this list originate from one sample, sequenced in a study of CD8 T cells in ankylosing spondylitis. TCRdb fed the 5' RACE reads into MiXCR, producing one record per CDR3 protein. The sample has about 240,000 distinct CDR3 sequences; over 8.5% are singletons. The sequenced sample consisted of blood, either unsorted or a sorted T cell fraction (not recorded which). These TCRs come from a male donor with ankylosing spondylitis or in good health (not recorded which).

This clonotype was recorded many times. The chain uses TRBV6-5 and TRBJ2-2; D remains unclear. Trimming stripped 4 bases from V and 3 bases from J, with 15 bases between. The CDR3 has 16 amino acids. Germline lookup yields CDR1 MNHEY and CDR2 SVGAGI. The CDR3 DNA follows: TGTGCCAGCAGTTTCGACCCCGGTGCAGACACCGGGGAGCTGTTTTTT. This gives the protein CASSFDPGADTGELFF.

This clonotype was picked up many times. Written as DNA, the CDR3 is TGCAGTGCTAGAGATCTGGAGGGGAACGGTTACAATGAGCAGTTCTTC. It codes for CSARDLEGNGYNEQFF. This sequence joins TRBV20-1 and TRBJ2-1; D possibly corresponds to TRBD2 (6 bases). The CDR3 is 16 residues long. Germline CDR1 reads DFQATT; CDR2 reads SNEGSKA (reference sequence). Trimming cost V 0 bases and J 4 bases, with 16 bases left between them.

This clonotype has ten or more counts. This chain connects TRBV7-2 to TRBJ2-7, with unresolved D. The germline gives CDR1 SGHTA, CDR2 FQGNSA. Trimming removed 1 base at V and 7 bases at J, with 17 bases between. The CDR3 runs 15 residues. The CDR3 reads CASSLEYYTTKEQYF. The DNA for the CDR3 is TGTGCCAGCAGCTTAGAGTACTACACTACGAAGGAGCAGTACTTC.

This clonotype was observed many times. The rearrangement joins TRBV20-1 to TRBJ1-4; 10 nucleotides line up with TRBD1. The germline V gene has CDR1 DFQATT and CDR2 SNEGSKA (reference sequence). The V gene end was trimmed by 6 bases and the J gene end by 4 bases; junction bases not matched to a gene: 5. The CDR3 spans 14 residues. The DNA of the CDR3 is TGCAGTGCCCCCCGGGACAGGGGTAATGAAAAACTGTTTTTT. Amino acid sequence: CSAPRDRGNEKLFF.

This clonotype has just a few counts. This chain links TRBV5-8 with TRBJ1-1, with 8 bases that match TRBD1. The CDR3 loop spans 14 amino acids. V trimming: 5 bases; J trimming: 4 bases; junction bases outside the gene matches: 7. The germline CDR1 and CDR2 sequences are SGHTS and YDEGEE. CDR3 DNA: TGTGCCAGCAGTCTCAGGGGGCGCGGCACTGAAGCTTTCTTT. It codes for CASSLRGRGTEAFF.

This clonotype was counted a few times. The chain uses TRBV19 and TRBJ2-1, with a tentative D call TRBD1 (5 bases). The CDR3 runs to 13 residues. Trimming took 6 bases from V and 8 from J, leaving 14 bases between them. Germline CDR1 reads LNHDA; CDR2 reads SQIVND (reference sequence). For the CDR3, the DNA is TGTGCCAGTAGAGGACGTCAAGGGGATGAGCAGTTCTTC. It codes for CASRGRQGDEQFF.

This clonotype was found many times. The chain recombines TRBV5-1 with TRBJ2-3, with TRBD1 matching 7 bases. Germline V CDR1 and CDR2: SGHRS, YFSETQ. The V gene end was trimmed by 0 bases and the J gene end by 5 bases; junction bases not matched to a gene: 3. This CDR3 has 14 residues. For the CDR3, the DNA is TGCGCCAGCAGCTTGGCCAGGGGGATAGATACGCAGTATTTT. Translating it yields CASSLARGIDTQYF.

This clonotype has at least ten counts. In nucleotides, the CDR3 is TGCGCCAGCAGCTTGCTCGGCAGCTCCTACGAGCAGTACTTC. Protein product: CASSLLGSSYEQYF. The chain recombines TRBV5-1 with TRBJ2-7; no clear D gene. Looked up from germline, CDR1 is SGHRS and CDR2 is YFSETQ. V dropped 1 base and J dropped 0 bases, with 8 bases sitting between them. The CDR3 spans 14 residues.

This clonotype occurred many times. J is TRBJ1-5 and V is TRBV20-1; perhaps TRBD1 as D (6 bases). V was trimmed by 6 bases and J by 3 bases, leaving 18 bases between them. Per the germline V gene, CDR1 is DFQATT and CDR2 is SNEGSKA (reference sequence). This CDR3 spans 15 amino acids. CDR3 loop: CSAQEDTGNNQPQHF. The CDR3 DNA follows: TGCAGTGCCCAAGAGGACACAGGGAACAATCAGCCCCAGCATTTT.

This clonotype was recorded at least ten times. The chain combines TRBV5-6 with TRBJ1-5, with TRBD1 as a possible D gene (6 bases). Germline V lookup: CDR1 SGHDT, CDR2 YYEEEE. Trimming removed 4 bases at V and 11 bases at J, with 13 bases between. The CDR3 has 12 amino acids. The chain's CDR3 is CASSGGGSAQHF. The CDR3 nucleotides are TGTGCCAGCAGCGGCGGGGGCTCGGCCCAGCATTTT.

This clonotype has ten or more counts. The J gene is TRBJ1-3, the V gene TRBV7-2; the D is unclear. Trimming took off 5 bases at V and 7 bases at J, with 15 bases between the two ends. The CDR3 consists of 14 residues. The V gene's germline CDR1 is SGHTA and CDR2 FQGNSA. The CDR3 DNA sequence: TGTGCCAGCAGCCCCAGACTAAAGATTAACACCATATATTTT. Encoded protein: CASSPRLKINTIYF. The variable domain in full, completed from reference TRBV7-2 and TRBJ1-3, reads GAGVSQSPSNKVTEKGKDVELRCDPISGHTALYWYRQSLGQGLEFLIYFQGNSAPDKSGLPSDRFSAERTGGSVSTLTIQRTQQEDSAVYLCASSPRLKINTIYFGEGSWLTVV.

This clonotype was observed at least ten times. This chain joins TRBV19 and TRBJ2-4; 7 bases line up with TRBD2. The ends lost 3 bases at V and 4 bases at J; junction bases unmatched: 0. The CDR3 consists of 13 residues. Germline V gives CDR1 LNHDA, CDR2 SQIVND (reference sequence). The CDR3 sequence: CASSMGGKNIQYF. The CDR3 DNA is TGTGCCAGTAGTATGGGGGGGAAAAACATTCAGTACTTC.

This clonotype was observed at least ten times. CDR3 loop: CASSFPGQANEKLFF. The CDR3 DNA reads TGTGCCAGCAGCTTTCCGGGGCAAGCTAATGAAAAACTGTTTTTT. The rearrangement uses TRBV6-1 and TRBJ1-4; D is perhaps TRBD1 (5 bases). CDR3 length: 15 amino acids. Germline CDR1 is MNHNS and CDR2 is SASEGT. V shed 6 bases and J shed 3 bases, with 14 bases lying between them.

This clonotype was seen repeatedly, ten times or more. The rearrangement uses TRBV5-1 and TRBJ2-1, with 7 bases aligning to TRBD1. J gave up 7 bases and V 3 bases, and 10 bases lay outside the gene matches. This CDR3 region has 15 residues. CDR1 SGHRS and CDR2 YFSETQ come from the germline V gene. Here the CDR3 DNA reads TGCGCCAGCAGCTACACAGGGGCCGTGGGGAATGAGCAGTTCTTC. This codes for CASSYTGAVGNEQFF. The complete variable domain, with remaining parts taken from reference TRBV5-1 and TRBJ2-1, reads KAGVTQTPRYLIKTRGQQVTLSCSPISGHRSVSWYQQTPGQGLQFLFEYFSETQRNKGNFPGRFSGRQFSNSRSEMNVSTLELGDSALYLCASSYTGAVGNEQFFGPGTRLTVL.